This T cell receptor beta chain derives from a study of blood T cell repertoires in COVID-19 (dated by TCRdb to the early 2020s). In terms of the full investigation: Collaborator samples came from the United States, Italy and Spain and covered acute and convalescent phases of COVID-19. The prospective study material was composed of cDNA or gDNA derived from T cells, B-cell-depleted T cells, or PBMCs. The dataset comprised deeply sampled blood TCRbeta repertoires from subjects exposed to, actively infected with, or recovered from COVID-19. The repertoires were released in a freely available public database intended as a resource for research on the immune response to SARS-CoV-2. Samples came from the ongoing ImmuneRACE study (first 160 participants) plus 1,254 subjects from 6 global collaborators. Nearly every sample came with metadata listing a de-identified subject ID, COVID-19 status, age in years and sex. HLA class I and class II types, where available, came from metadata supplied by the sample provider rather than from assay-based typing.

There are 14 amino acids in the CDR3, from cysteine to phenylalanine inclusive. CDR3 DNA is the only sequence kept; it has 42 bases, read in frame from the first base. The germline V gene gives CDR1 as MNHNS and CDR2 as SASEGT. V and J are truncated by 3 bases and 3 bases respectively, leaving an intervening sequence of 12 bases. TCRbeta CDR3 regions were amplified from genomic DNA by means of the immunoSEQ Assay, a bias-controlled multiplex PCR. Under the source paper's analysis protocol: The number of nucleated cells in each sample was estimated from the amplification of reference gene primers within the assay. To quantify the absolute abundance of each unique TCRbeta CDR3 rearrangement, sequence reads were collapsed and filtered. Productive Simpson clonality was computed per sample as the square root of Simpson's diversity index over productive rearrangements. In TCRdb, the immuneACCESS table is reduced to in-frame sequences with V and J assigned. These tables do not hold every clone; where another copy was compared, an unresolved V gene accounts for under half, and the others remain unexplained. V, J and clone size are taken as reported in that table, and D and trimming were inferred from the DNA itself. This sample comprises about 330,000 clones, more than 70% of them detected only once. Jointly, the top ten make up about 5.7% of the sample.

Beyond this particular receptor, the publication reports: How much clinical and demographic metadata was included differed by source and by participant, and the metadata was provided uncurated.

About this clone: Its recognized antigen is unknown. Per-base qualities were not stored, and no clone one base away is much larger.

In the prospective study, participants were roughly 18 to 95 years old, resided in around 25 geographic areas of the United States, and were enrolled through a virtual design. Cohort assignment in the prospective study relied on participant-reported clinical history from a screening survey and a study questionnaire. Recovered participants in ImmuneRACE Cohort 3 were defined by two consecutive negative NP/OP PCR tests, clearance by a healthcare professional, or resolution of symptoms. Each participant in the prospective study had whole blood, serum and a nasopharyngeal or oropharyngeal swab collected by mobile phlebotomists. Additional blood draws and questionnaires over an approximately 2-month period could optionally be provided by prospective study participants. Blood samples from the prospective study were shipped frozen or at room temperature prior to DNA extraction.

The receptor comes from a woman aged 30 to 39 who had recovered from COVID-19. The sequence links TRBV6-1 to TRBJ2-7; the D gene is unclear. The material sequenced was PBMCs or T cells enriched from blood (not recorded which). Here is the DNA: TGTGCCAGCAGTGAGCTACCCTCTTACTACGAGCAGTACTTC. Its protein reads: CASSELPSYYEQYF.